Here is one T cell receptor (beta chain) with its context. This CDR3 has 13 residues. J lost 7 bases, V lost 5 bases, and 3 bases had no gene match. CDR1 is MNHEY and CDR2 is SVGEGT in the germline V gene. These data are taken from a study of blood T cells in healthy people across ages. Then a second PCR, running about 7 to 11 cycles, was carried out with a sample-barcoded 5' primer and a J-beta primer mix. From the 5' RACE reads, TCRdb called clonotypes with MiXCR, one entry per CDR3 protein. The sample yields hundreds of thousands of distinct CDR3 sequences, approximately 30% seen once. The V and J genes are TRBV6-2 or TRBV6-3 and TRBJ1-5, with 9 bases aligning to TRBD1. Sequencing was carried out using blood. The TCR originated in a woman older than 75 in good health. CDR3 protein: CASSTGGRQPQHF. The CDR3 DNA sequence: TGTGCCAGCAGTACAGGGGGCCGGCAGCCCCAGCATTTT.